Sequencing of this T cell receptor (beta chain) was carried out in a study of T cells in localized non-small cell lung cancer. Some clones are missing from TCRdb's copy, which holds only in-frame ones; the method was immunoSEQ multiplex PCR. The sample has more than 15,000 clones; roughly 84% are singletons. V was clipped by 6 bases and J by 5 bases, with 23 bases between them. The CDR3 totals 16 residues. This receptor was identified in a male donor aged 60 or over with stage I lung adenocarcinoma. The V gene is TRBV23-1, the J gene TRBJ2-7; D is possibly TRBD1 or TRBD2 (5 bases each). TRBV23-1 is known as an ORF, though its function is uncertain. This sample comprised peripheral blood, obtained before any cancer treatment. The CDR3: CASSQGALGGYDEQYF. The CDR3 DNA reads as TGCGCCAGCAGCCAAGGGGCCCTTGGGGGATACGACGAGCAGTACTTC.